Only a few counts were recorded for the clone carrying this TCR beta chain. Its target is not known. The data were obtained in a study of identical twins. Study conclusions and caveats: There were fewer insertions in abundant cord blood beta clonotypes, but memory repertoires showed no such pattern. Partly confounded zero-insertion analyses could result from invariant MAIT and iNKT cells.

TCRdb reanalysed the 5' RACE reads using MiXCR and keeps one entry per CDR3 protein. The repertoire includes hundreds of thousands of distinct CDR3 sequences, 24% of them detected once, and just under 3% sits in the top ten. These same data were also listed under a study on T cells expressing NK-cell markers.

This clonotype was obtained from a woman under 30 in good health. The sequenced sample consisted of CD4+ T cells sorted from blood.

CDR3: CASRTTGTGGIGELFF. The CDR3 nucleotides are TGTGCCAGCAGAACGACCGGGACAGGGGGGATCGGGGAGCTGTTTTTT. The V and J genes are TRBV12-3 or TRBV12-4 and TRBJ2-2; the match to TRBD1 covers 11 bases. The CDR3 loop spans 16 amino acids. V lost 6 bases to trimming and J lost 7 bases; unmatched junction nucleotides: 10.